These 26 T cell receptor beta chains were all obtained from the same sample, sequenced in a study of T cell changes during pregnancy in multiple sclerosis. Only in-frame clones appear in the TCRdb table, and some are missing; sequencing was by immunoSEQ multiplex PCR. The sample consists of tens of thousands of clones, 75% to 95% of them appearing once. Source: peripheral blood, taken after pregnancy. These receptors were collected from a female donor in good health, enrolled as a control in a pregnancy study.

The V gene is TRBV5-4, the J gene TRBJ1-1, with D unresolved. Per the germline V gene, CDR1 is SGHNT and CDR2 is YYREEE (reference sequence). The CDR3 is 14 residues long. The V end was cut by 3 bases, the J end by 1 base, with 10 bases between. The CDR3 DNA sequence: TGTGCCAGCAGCTATTCCCATCAGAACACTGAAGCTTTCTTT. The encoded protein is CASSYSHQNTEAFF. The full variable domain, in which reference TRBV5-4 and TRBJ1-1 provide the parts outside the CDR3, is ETGVTQSPTHLIKTRGQQVTLRCSSQSGHNTVSWYQQALGQGPQFIFQYYREEENGRGNFPPRFSGLQFPNYSSELNVNALELDDSALYLCASSYSHQNTEAFFGQGTRLTVV.

The V call is TRBV12-5, the J call TRBJ2-7; a possible D gene is TRBD1 (5 bases). This CDR3 region has 12 residues. Between the trimmed V and J ends, which lost 4 bases and 8 bases, there was a span of 12 bases. The germline CDR1 and CDR2 sequences are LGHNT and FRNRAP. CDR3 residues: CASGSQGFQQYF. The CDR3 nucleotides are TGTGCTAGTGGTTCCCAGGGATTTCAGCAGTACTTC.

The V gene is TRBV28, the J gene TRBJ1-2; D remains ambiguous. Trimming shortened V by 3 bases and J by 8 bases, and 16 bases separated the two germline ends. The V gene's germline CDR1 is MDHEN and CDR2 SYDVKM. The CDR3 is 14 residues long. The CDR3 region has the DNA TGTGCCAGCAGTTTTGTCGTGGCGGGGTACGGCTACACCTTC. Protein: CASSFVVAGYGYTF.

The chain has TRBV25-1 and TRBJ1-1; 8 nucleotides match TRBD1. V lost 1 base and J lost 7; bases outside the gene matches: 5. Germline CDR1 reads MGHDK; CDR2 reads SYGVNS. This CDR3 is 14 amino acids long. The CDR3 nucleotides are TGTGCCAGCAGTGAATGGGGGACAGGCTTTGAAGCTTTCTTT. It is translated as CASSEWGTGFEAFF.

This clone is a singleton in its sample. The chain couples TRBV9 to TRBJ2-7; TRBD2 aligns across 7 bases. J lost 2 bases, V lost 0 bases, and 2 bases had no gene match. Germline V gene data show CDR1 as SGDLS and CDR2 as YYNGEE. The CDR3 sequence is 14 residues long. The CDR3 region has the DNA TGTGCCAGCAGCGTAGCGGGAGGAACCTACGAGCAGTACTTC. Its translation: CASSVAGGTYEQYF.

The chain employs TRBV6-5 and TRBJ2-5; the D gene is possibly TRBD1 (7 bases). The CDR3 runs 12 residues. Trimming pared 8 bases from V and 2 bases from J, leaving 9 bases between. Germline V gives CDR1 MNHEY, CDR2 SVGAGI. This CDR3 is CASAGQQETQYF. CDR3 coding DNA: TGTGCCAGCGCGGGACAGCAAGAGACCCAGTACTTC.

The chain carries TRBV18 and TRBJ1-4; D might be TRBD1 (6 bases). CDR1 is KGHSH and CDR2 is LQKENI in the germline V gene. This CDR3 is 16 amino acids long. Trimming stripped 4 bases from V and 8 bases from J, with 20 bases between. The CDR3 is CASSLSDVGAGEKLFF. As DNA, the CDR3 is TGTGCCAGCTCACTATCGGACGTGGGGGCCGGGGAAAAACTGTTTTTT. Drawing the rest from reference TRBV18 and TRBJ1-4, the complete variable domain is NAGVMQNPRHLVRRRGQEARLRCSPMKGHSHVYWYRQLPEEGLKFMVYLQKENIIDESGMPKERFSAEFPKEGPSILRIQQVVRGDSAAYFCASSLSDVGAGEKLFFGSGTQLSVL.

The chain joins TRBV7-2 to TRBJ2-3; D might be TRBD1 (5 bases). V was cut by 5 bases and J by 2 bases, with 14 bases left in between. Germline V gives CDR1 SGHTA, CDR2 FQGNSA. The CDR3 loop spans 15 amino acids. The CDR3 DNA sequence: TGTGCCAGCAGCCCCCAGGGAAGGACCACAGATACGCAGTATTTT. It specifies CASSPQGRTTDTQYF. Based on the CDR3 plus reference TRBV7-2 and TRBJ2-3, the full variable domain is GAGVSQSPSNKVTEKGKDVELRCDPISGHTALYWYRQSLGQGLEFLIYFQGNSAPDKSGLPSDRFSAERTGGSVSTLTIQRTQQEDSAVYLCASSPQGRTTDTQYFGPGTRLTVL.

V and J are TRBV2 and TRBJ2-7; a possible D gene is TRBD2 (6 bases). V lost 4 bases and J 5 bases, leaving 27 bases between the germline ends. This CDR3 is built from 18 residues. CDR1 and CDR2 from the germline V gene are SNHLY and FYNNEI. The CDR3: CASSGSHEGGRESDEQYF. CDR3 in DNA: TGTGCCAGCAGTGGTTCCCACGAGGGAGGACGCGAGTCGGACGAGCAGTACTTC.

Concerning this clone itself: This specimen includes other DNA sequences encoding the same CDR3. This sequence joins TRBV27 and TRBJ1-6, with D tentatively TRBD1 (6 bases). The V and J ends lost 6 bases and 0 bases respectively, with 12 bases between them. Germline loops: CDR1 MNHEY, CDR2 SMNVEV (reference sequence). CDR3 length: 16 amino acids. This CDR3 reads CASSAQGRSYNSPLHF. The CDR3 DNA sequence: TGTGCCAGCAGCGCCCAGGGGCGCTCCTATAATTCACCCCTCCACTTT.

CDR3 amino acids: CASKTSGTYEQYF. DNA of the CDR3: TGTGCCAGCAAGACTAGCGGGACTTACGAGCAGTACTTC. The chain employs TRBV28 and TRBJ2-7; 11 bases align to TRBD2. Germline CDR1 is MDHEN and CDR2 is SYDVKM. V trimming: 7 bases; J trimming: 4 bases; junction bases outside the gene matches: 3. CDR3 length: 13 amino acids.

This chain links TRBV15 with TRBJ2-7, with 10 positions matching TRBD1. The CDR3 sequence is 15 residues long. CDR1 LNHNV and CDR2 YYDKDF come from the germline V gene (reference sequence). Trimming removed 3 bases from V and 4 bases from J; junction bases left unmatched: 6. The CDR3 nucleotides read TGTGCCACCAGCAGGGTACCGGGACAGGGGTACGAGCAGTACTTC. It is translated as CATSRVPGQGYEQYF. The whole variable domain, filled in from reference TRBV15 and TRBJ2-7, reads DAMVIQNPRYQVTQFGKPVTLSCSQTLNHNVMYWYQQKSSQAPKLLFHYYDKDFNNEADTPDNFQSRRPNTSFCFLDIRSPGLGDTAMYLCATSRVPGQGYEQYFGPGTRLTVT.

V gene TRBV25-1 combines with J gene TRBJ2-7; no reliable D call. The CDR3 sequence is 14 residues long. V was pared by 4 bases and J by 2 bases, with 12 bases between. Germline-derived CDR1 and CDR2 are MGHDK and SYGVNS. The CDR3 loop reads CASSGERPPYEQYF. DNA for the CDR3: TGTGCCAGCAGTGGCGAGAGGCCACCCTACGAGCAGTACTTC.

The chain links TRBV6-5 to TRBJ2-7; TRBD1 matches at 9 bases. This CDR3 region has 14 residues. The V segment lost 7 bases and the J segment 6 bases; nucleotides outside the gene matches: 10. The germline V gene has CDR1 MNHEY and CDR2 SVGAGI. In DNA, the CDR3 is TGTGCCAGCACCCACGGGGGACAGGGCAGCGAGCAGTACTTC. Protein product: CASTHGGQGSEQYF.

This clone was counted a single time. This chain links TRBV5-1 with TRBJ2-7; possible D gene TRBD1, 5 bases. The CDR3 extends over 12 amino acids. V was pared by 4 bases and J by 3 bases, with 8 bases between. Germline values: CDR1 SGHRS, CDR2 YFSETQ. The CDR3 nucleotides are TGCGCCAGCAGCGAGACAGTCTACGAGCAGTACTTC. The encoded protein is CASSETVYEQYF.

This clone has a single count. DNA for the CDR3: TGTGCCAGCAGCCTAACTAGCGGGGGGTATACCGGGGAGCTGTTTTTT. Translated: CASSLTSGGYTGELFF. This chain connects TRBV7-2 to TRBJ2-2, with 12 bases identical to TRBD2. The CDR3 is made up of 16 amino acids. Germline V gene data show CDR1 as SGHTA and CDR2 as FQGNSA. J lost 5 bases, V lost 5 bases, and 6 bases had no gene match.

The chain recombines TRBV19 with TRBJ1-1, with TRBD1 as a possible D gene (5 bases). Germline V gene data show CDR1 as LNHDA and CDR2 as SQIVND (reference sequence). The CDR3 has 16 residues. V was clipped by 7 bases and J by 4 bases, with 22 bases between them. The CDR3 region is CASTPEWAQGGTEAFF. In nucleotides, the CDR3 is TGTGCCAGTACCCCCGAATGGGCCCAGGGAGGCACTGAAGCTTTCTTT.

This clone was seen a few times. This sequence joins TRBV2 and TRBJ1-1; the match to TRBD1 covers 11 bases. The germline V gene encodes CDR1 SNHLY and CDR2 FYNNEI. The CDR3 has 14 residues. V lost 8 bases, J lost 1 base, and 3 bases stayed unmatched. The CDR3 coding sequence is TGTGCCAGCTCCGGGACAGGGGGGAACACTGAAGCTTTCTTT. This translates into CASSGTGGNTEAFF.

The CDR3 sequence: CASSVVPTGGNYGYTF. CDR3 nucleotides: TGTGCCAGCAGCGTAGTGCCTACAGGGGGTAACTATGGCTACACCTTC. The genes are TRBV9 and TRBJ1-2, with 8 bases identical to TRBD1. The germline V gene has CDR1 SGDLS and CDR2 YYNGEE. Unmatched junction bases numbered 5, after V lost 0 bases and J lost 1 base. The CDR3 extends over 16 amino acids. The full variable domain, with the rest looked up from reference TRBV9 and TRBJ1-2, is DSGVTQTPKHLITATGQRVTLRCSPRSGDLSVYWYQQSLDQGLQFLIQYYNGEERAKGNILERFSAQQFPDLHSELNLSSLELGDSALYFCASSVVPTGGNYGYTFGSGTRLTVV.

The chain employs TRBV6-5 and TRBJ1-4, with a possible D match to TRBD1 (6 bases). Germline values: CDR1 MNHEY, CDR2 SVGAGI. The CDR3 extends over 15 amino acids. V lost 6 bases, J lost 8 bases, and 19 bases lay in between. CDR3 sequence: CASRPHMGGQEKLFF. The CDR3 DNA follows: TGTGCCAGCAGACCCCATATGGGGGGGCAGGAAAAACTGTTTTTT.

The chain joins TRBV15 to TRBJ2-7; tentative D call: TRBD2 (5 bases). This CDR3 has 14 amino acids. V dropped 0 bases and J dropped 6 bases, with 12 bases sitting between them. Germline CDR1 reads LNHNV; CDR2 reads YYDKDF (reference sequence). The CDR3 reads CATSRESYGGEQYF. Here the CDR3 DNA reads TGTGCCACCAGCAGAGAGTCTTATGGAGGCGAGCAGTACTTC.

The chain uses TRBV6-1 and TRBJ1-6; the match to TRBD1 covers 8 bases. The J segment lost 15 bases and the V segment lost 4 bases, leaving 20 bases of the junction unmatched. Germline V gene lookup returns CDR1 MNHNS and CDR2 SASEGT. This CDR3 region has 17 residues. The DNA for the CDR3 is TGTGCCAGCAGTGCCCCACCAGGACAGGGCACCGCTCCCCACCTCCACTTT. As protein: CASSAPPGQGTAPHLHF.

The rearrangement uses TRBV18 and TRBJ2-7; 7 bases match TRBD1. V lost 4 bases, J lost 1 base, and 19 bases stayed unmatched. The length of the CDR3 is 19 residues. Germline CDR1 reads KGHSH; CDR2 reads LQKENI. The CDR3 DNA is TGTGCCAGCTCACACCACAGGGGAATTAGAGTGAAGAGTTCCTACGAGCAGTACTTC. Amino acid sequence: CASSHHRGIRVKSSYEQYF.

This chain uses TRBV6-1 with TRBJ2-3; the match to TRBD2 covers 8 bases. This CDR3 comprises 15 residues. The germline V gene has CDR1 MNHNS and CDR2 SASEGT. J gave up 1 base and V 0 bases, and 0 bases lay outside the gene matches. For the CDR3, the DNA is TGTGCCAGCAGTGAAGCGCGGGGGGGCACAGATACGCAGTATTTT. Translated: CASSEARGGTDTQYF.

This chain connects TRBV6-5 to TRBJ1-1; D is ambiguous. Trimming removed 1 base from V and 4 bases from J, with 16 bases in between. The germline CDR1 and CDR2 sequences are MNHEY and SVGAGI. The CDR3 spans 16 residues. Here the CDR3 DNA reads TGTGCCAGCAGTTACTTCGGGTGGGAGGGCGGCACTGAAGCTTTCTTT. Amino acids: CASSYFGWEGGTEAFF.

V gene TRBV9 combines with J gene TRBJ1-1; D is ambiguous. There are 15 residues in the CDR3. Per germline, CDR1 SGDLS and CDR2 YYNGEE. V lost 0 bases, J lost 0 bases, and 9 bases lay in between. The CDR3 DNA sequence: TGTGCCAGCAGCGTAGCTTCCCAGGTGAACACTGAAGCTTTCTTT. Translating gives CASSVASQVNTEAFF.